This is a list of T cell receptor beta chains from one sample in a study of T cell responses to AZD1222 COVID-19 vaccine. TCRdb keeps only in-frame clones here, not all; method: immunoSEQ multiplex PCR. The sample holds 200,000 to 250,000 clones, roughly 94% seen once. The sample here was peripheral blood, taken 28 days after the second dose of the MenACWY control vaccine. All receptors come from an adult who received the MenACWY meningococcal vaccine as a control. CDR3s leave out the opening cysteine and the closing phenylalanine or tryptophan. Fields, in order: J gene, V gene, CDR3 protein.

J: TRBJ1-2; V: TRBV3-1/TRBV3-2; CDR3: ASRRQGSDYGYT
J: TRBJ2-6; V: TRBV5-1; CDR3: ASSLGDGANVLT
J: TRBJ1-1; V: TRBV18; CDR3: ASSLKGQSEAF
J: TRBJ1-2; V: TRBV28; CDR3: ASSRTGVNYGYT
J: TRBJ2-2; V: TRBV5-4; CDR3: ASSFQGNTGELF
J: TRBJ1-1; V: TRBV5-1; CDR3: ASSLGMNTEAF
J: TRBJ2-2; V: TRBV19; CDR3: ASSIGNTGELF
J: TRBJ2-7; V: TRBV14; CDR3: ASSQPGLPGSYEQY
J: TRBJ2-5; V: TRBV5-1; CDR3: ASSPTDEETQY
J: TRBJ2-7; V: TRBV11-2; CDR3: ASSLDPGASGGHEQY
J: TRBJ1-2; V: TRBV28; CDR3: ASKNGYT